Listed below are T cell receptor beta chains from one sample, sequenced in a study of identical twins' blood T cells. From the 5' RACE reads, TCRdb called clonotypes with MiXCR, one entry per CDR3 protein. The data show 300,000 to 450,000 distinct CDR3 sequences, more than 25% seen once. Sequencing input: PBMCs. These receptors were taken from a woman aged 18 to 55 in good health. The CDR3 runs from the conserved cysteine through the conserved F or W. A D gene is named only where the DNA matches it firmly. Size is omitted from some rows. Given values are once, few, many or a class for expanded clones.

j_call	cdr3_length	d_call	v_call	clone_size	cdr3_nt	cdr3_aa
TRBJ2-1	16	TRBD1	TRBV5-1	few	TGCGCCAGCAGCTTGGATACTAGGACAGGGGCCTTAGAGCAGTTCTTC	CASSLDTRTGALEQFF
TRBJ1-1	13	-	TRBV2	-	TGTGCCAGCAGTGAAGCTCGGGGGACTGAAGCTTTCTTT	CASSEARGTEAFF
TRBJ2-3	12	-	TRBV20-1	-	TGCAGTGCGAGAGATGGAACAGATACGCAGTATTTT	CSARDGTDTQYF
TRBJ1-3	14	-	TRBV7-2	-	TGTGCCAGCACCTCTCCACGCGGGGGAAACACCATATATTTT	CASTSPRGGNTIYF
TRBJ1-2	13	-	TRBV3-1	-	TGTGCCAGCAGCCAAGATCGGAGCGGTGGCTACACCTTC	CASSQDRSGGYTF
TRBJ2-1	15	TRBD1	TRBV5-1	-	TGCGCCAGCAGCTTGGAACAGGGGGCCTACAATGAGCAGTTCTTC	CASSLEQGAYNEQFF
TRBJ1-1	14	-	TRBV12-5	few	TGTGCTAGTGGTTCGGGACCCCATGACACTGAAGCTTTCTTT	CASGSGPHDTEAFF
TRBJ1-5	14	-	TRBV19	many	TGTGCCAGTAGTATAGGACGTAGCAATCAGCCCCAGCATTTT	CASSIGRSNQPQHF
TRBJ1-4	16	-	TRBV15	-	TGTGCCACCAGCAGAGAATTACAGGTGGAAAGCGAAAAACTGTTTTTT	CATSRELQVESEKLFF
TRBJ1-6	13	-	TRBV3-1	-	TGTGCCAGCAGCCTTTCAGAGGATTCACCCCTCCACTTT	CASSLSEDSPLHF
TRBJ2-3	14	-	TRBV6-6	few	TGTGCCAGCAGAAGGGGGGAACACACAGATACGCAGTATTTT	CASRRGEHTDTQYF
TRBJ2-2	17	TRBD2	TRBV5-1	-	TGCGCCAGCAGCTTGGGACCCACTAGCGGGGACACCGGGGAGCTGTTTTTT	CASSLGPTSGDTGELFF
TRBJ1-5	13	TRBD1	TRBV10-3	few	TGTGCCATCAGTGGGACAGGGGAACAGCCCCAGCATTTT	CAISGTGEQPQHF
TRBJ2-1	11	TRBD2	TRBV2	-	TGTGCCAGCAGAGCGGGGGGGGCGCAGTTCTTC	CASRAGGAQFF
TRBJ1-1	13	TRBD1	TRBV10-3	few	TGTGCCATCAGGGGACAGGGGAACACTGAAGCTTTCTTT	CAIRGQGNTEAFF
TRBJ1-2	15	TRBD1	TRBV7-9	few	TGTGCCAGCAGCTTAGGACAGGGAGATAACTATGGCTACACCTTC	CASSLGQGDNYGYTF
TRBJ1-1	14	TRBD1	TRBV5-1	many	TGCGCCAGCAGCTCGACAGGGGGCAACACTGAAGCTTTCTTT	CASSSTGGNTEAFF
TRBJ2-1	15	-	TRBV13	few	TGTGCCAGCAGCTTAGGAGGGAGGTCCTACAATGAGCAGTTCTTC	CASSLGGRSYNEQFF
TRBJ1-3	14	-	TRBV20-1	few	TGCAGTGCTAGAGTAACAGGCTCTGGAAACACCATATATTTT	CSARVTGSGNTIYF
TRBJ2-2	13	-	TRBV7-6	-	TGTGCCAGCAGGAGTGGGAACACCGGGGGGCTGTTTTTT	CASRSGNTGGLFF
TRBJ1-1	16	-	TRBV14	-	TGTGCCAGCAGCCAATATGCCGGGGAGATGAACACTGAAGCTTTCTTT	CASSQYAGEMNTEAFF
TRBJ1-3	14	-	TRBV20-1	-	TGCAGTGCTAGAACCCCTCCTCCTGGAAACACCATATATTTT	CSARTPPPGNTIYF
TRBJ1-4	17	-	TRBV7-8	-	TGTGCCAGCAGCCCGAAGAGGATCGGGACGGTAAATGAAAAACTGTTTTTT	CASSPKRIGTVNEKLFF
TRBJ1-1	16	-	TRBV3-1	-	TGTGCCGGCAGCCAAGGTTGGGAGGCGCGAAACACTGAAGCTTTCTTT	CAGSQGWEARNTEAFF
TRBJ1-5	14	-	TRBV5-1	-	TGCGCCAGCAGCAACGGGGACACAAATCAGCCCCAGCATTTT	CASSNGDTNQPQHF
TRBJ1-3	16	-	TRBV28	few	TGTGCCAGCAGTACTCCGCCCAGGTCACCTGGAAACACCATATATTTT	CASSTPPRSPGNTIYF
TRBJ2-1	14	-	TRBV19	few	TGTGCCAGTATCGCGGGGGCCGGCTACAATGAGCAGTTCTTC	CASIAGAGYNEQFF
TRBJ2-7	16	-	TRBV7-9	-	TGTGCCAGCAGCTTAGGTCTTCCGGGGAACTCCTACGAGCAGTACTTC	CASSLGLPGNSYEQYF
TRBJ1-1	17	-	TRBV23-1	few	TGCGCCAGCAGTCAATTTCGGACGCGGGCGTTGAACACTGAAGCTTTCTTT	CASSQFRTRALNTEAFF
TRBJ2-1	16	-	TRBV14	few	TGTGCCAGCAGCCAAGATTTGGGACTCTCCTACAATGAGCAGTTCTTC	CASSQDLGLSYNEQFF
TRBJ1-5	15	-	TRBV7-9	few	TGTGCCAGCAGCTTAGGGGGGCTCTTCAATCAGCCCCAGCATTTT	CASSLGGLFNQPQHF
TRBJ2-3	15	-	TRBV24-1	-	TGTGCCACCAGTGATAACGGAGAATTCACAGATACGCAGTATTTT	CATSDNGEFTDTQYF
TRBJ1-1	13	-	TRBV5-1	many	TGTGCCAGCAGCTTATCTGTGAACACTGAAGCTTTCTTT	CASSLSVNTEAFF
TRBJ2-3	13	-	TRBV29-1	-	TGCAGCGTTGAATCCAATTTGGGAGATACGCAGTATTTT	CSVESNLGDTQYF
TRBJ2-2	13	-	TRBV27	-	TGTGCCAGCAGTTTGCACCGCACCGGGGAGCTGTTTTTT	CASSLHRTGELFF
TRBJ1-1	15	-	TRBV20-1	-	TGCTCCGCCCCAGGCCAAGGGGGGGAGAACACTGAAGCTTTCTTT	CSAPGQGGENTEAFF